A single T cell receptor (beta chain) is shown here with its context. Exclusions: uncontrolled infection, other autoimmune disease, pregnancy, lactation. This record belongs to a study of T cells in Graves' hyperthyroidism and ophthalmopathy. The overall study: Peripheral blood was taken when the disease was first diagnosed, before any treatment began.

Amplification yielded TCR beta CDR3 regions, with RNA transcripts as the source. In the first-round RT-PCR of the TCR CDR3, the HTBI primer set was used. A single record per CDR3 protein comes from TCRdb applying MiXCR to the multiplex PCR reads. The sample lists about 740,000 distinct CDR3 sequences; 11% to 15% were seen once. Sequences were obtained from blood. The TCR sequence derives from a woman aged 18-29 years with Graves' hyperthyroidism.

The CDR3 DNA sequence: TGTGCCAGCAGCCCTGGGGATGACCGGGAGCTGTTTTTT. Amino acids: CASSPGDDRELFF. The rearrangement uses TRBV11-3 and TRBJ2-2; D remains unclear. This CDR3 region has 13 residues. With 5 bases removed from V and 9 bases from J, the gap between germline ends came to 13 bases. Germline V gene data show CDR1 as SGHNT and CDR2 as YENEEA. The variable domain in full, with the rest retrieved from reference TRBV11-3 and TRBJ2-2, is EAGVVQSPRYKIIEKKQPVAFWCNPISGHNTLYWYLQNLGQGPELLIRYENEEAVDDSQLPKDRFSAERLKGVDSTLKIQPAELGDSAVYLCASSPGDDRELFFGEGSRLTVL.